A selection of T cell receptor beta chains follows, all from one sample in a study of blood T cell dynamics during melanoma immunotherapy. Sequenced by immunoSEQ multiplex PCR; TCRdb stores in-frame clones only, minus some. This table holds thousands of clones, 70% to 90% found once. Sequences were derived from blood, sampled from a patient treated with checkpoint blockade. The receptor set was obtained from a human donor with melanoma. Both conserved end residues are part of each CDR3. Fields, in order: clone size, D gene, V gene, J gene, CDR3 DNA, CDR3 protein. D genes are given only for firm matches. Clone size is given for some rows only: seen once, a few or many times, or a class if the clone is expanded.

NA	NA	TRBV23-1	TRBJ1-1	TGCGCCAGCTTCAATAGGGACGGCCGGTTTGGCACTGAAGCTTTCTTT	CASFNRDGRFGTEAFF
NA	NA	TRBV28	TRBJ2-7	TGTGCCAGCAGTTCCGGACAGAGCTACGAGCAGTACTTC	CASSSGQSYEQYF
once	TRBD1	TRBV14	TRBJ2-3	TGTGCCAGCAGCTTACCCGGACAGGCCCGTGGCACAGATACGCAGTATTTT	CASSLPGQARGTDTQYF
NA	NA	TRBV6-6	TRBJ2-2	TGTGCCAGCTTCCGTGGGCACGGGGAGCTGTTTTTT	CASFRGHGELFF
few	NA	TRBV30	TRBJ1-1	TGTGCCTGGAGTGGATTCAGGGAGGACACTGAAGCTTTCTTT	CAWSGFREDTEAFF
NA	TRBD1	TRBV28	TRBJ2-7	TGTGCCAGCAGTAAACCGGGACAGACCTACGAGCAGTACTTC	CASSKPGQTYEQYF
NA	NA	TRBV5-1	TRBJ2-5	TGCGCCAGCAGCTTGTTGGCAGGGAATCAAGAGACCCAGTACTTC	CASSLLAGNQETQYF
NA	NA	TRBV10-1	TRBJ1-5	TGCGCCAGCAGTCACGGGGGAGCGGATCAGCCCCAGCATTTT	CASSHGGADQPQHF
NA	TRBD1	TRBV6-4	TRBJ2-3	TGTGCCAGCAGTGACTCCGGGACAGCAGATACGCAGTATTTT	CASSDSGTADTQYF
NA	NA	TRBV7-9	TRBJ1-5	TGTGCCAGCAGCCCTCCGGGACCCACTTTTAATCAGCCCCAGCATTTT	CASSPPGPTFNQPQHF
NA	NA	TRBV14	TRBJ1-1	TGTGCCAGCAGCTTACGAACTATTAAGGGATTTGACACTGAAGCTTTCTTT	CASSLRTIKGFDTEAFF
NA	NA	TRBV5-1	TRBJ2-2	TGCGCCAGCAGCAGCGGACAGGGAGGGACCGGGGAGCTGTTTTTT	CASSSGQGGTGELFF
NA	TRBD1	TRBV19	TRBJ2-3	TGTGCCAGTAGTATAGATGGGACAGGGTTTTTAGATACGCAGTATTTT	CASSIDGTGFLDTQYF
NA	TRBD2	TRBV27	TRBJ2-1	TGTGCCAGCAGTCTAAACCGGACTAGCGGGGGGAGCTCCTACAATGAGCAGTTCTTC	CASSLNRTSGGSSYNEQFF
NA	NA	TRBV19	TRBJ2-1	TGTGCCAGTAGTGCGCTGATGACCTACAATGAGCAGTTCTTC	CASSALMTYNEQFF
NA	NA	TRBV19	TRBJ2-1	TGTGCCAGTAGTATAGAGCGCGGACCCAATGAGCAGTTCTTC	CASSIERGPNEQFF
few	TRBD1	TRBV4-1	TRBJ2-5	TGCGCCAGCAGCTACCGGGACAGATTACAAGAGACCCAGTACTTC	CASSYRDRLQETQYF
few	TRBD1	TRBV19	TRBJ2-1	TGTGCCAGTAGTATTCAGGGGGTGGCGGGCCCCTACAATGAGCAGTTCTTC	CASSIQGVAGPYNEQFF
NA	TRBD1	TRBV5-1	TRBJ1-1	TGCGCCAGCAGTCTTACCGGGACAGGGAACACTGAAGCTTTCTTT	CASSLTGTGNTEAFF
NA	NA	TRBV4-1	TRBJ2-1	TGCGCCAGCAGCCAAGAGTTTACAGGGCCGGTCAGGGCGAGTGAGCAGTTCTTC	CASSQEFTGPVRASEQFF
NA	TRBD1	TRBV4-1	TRBJ2-5	TGCGCCAGCAGCCTGACAGGGGTTCAGGAGACCCAGTACTTC	CASSLTGVQETQYF
NA	TRBD2	TRBV7-6	TRBJ2-1	TGTGCCAGCAGCTCAACCCCCGCTAGCGGGATGAATGAGCAGTTCTTC	CASSSTPASGMNEQFF
NA	NA	TRBV6-1	TRBJ2-7	TGTGCCAGCGGGAGCGAGCAGTACTTC	CASGSEQYF
once	TRBD1	TRBV11-1	TRBJ1-1	TGTGCCAGCAGCTTCAGACAGGGGGTTTATTTGAACACTGAAGCTTTCTTT	CASSFRQGVYLNTEAFF
once	NA	TRBV6-5	TRBJ2-7	TGTGCCAGCAGTTCCCAGACAGGCGTGGGCGAGCAGTACTTC	CASSSQTGVGEQYF
NA	NA	TRBV5-4	TRBJ2-2	TGTGCCAGCAGCTTGGACTGGACCGGGGAGCTGTTTTTT	CASSLDWTGELFF
NA	NA	TRBV29-1	TRBJ2-2	TGCAGCGCCGTTTTGCGTCTCGCGAACACCGGGGAGCTGTTTTTT	CSAVLRLANTGELFF
NA	NA	TRBV4-3	TRBJ2-1	TGCGCCAGCAGCCAAGAAATTTCTACCTCCTACAATGAGCAGTTCTTC	CASSQEISTSYNEQFF
NA	NA	TRBV29-1	TRBJ2-1	TGCAGCTCCCGGGGGGCGGCCTACAATGAGCAGTTCTTC	CSSRGAAYNEQFF
NA	TRBD1	TRBV5-1	TRBJ2-5	TGCGCCAGCAGCGCACGGGACAGCCAACTCCAAGAGACCCAGTACTTC	CASSARDSQLQETQYF
NA	NA	TRBV5-1	TRBJ2-5	TGCGCCAGCAGCTCAGGTAGCCCCCAAGAGACCCAGTACTTC	CASSSGSPQETQYF
once	TRBD1	TRBV5-6	TRBJ1-4	TGTGCCAGCAGCTTGGCCCGACAGGGGGGAACTGAAAAACTGTTTTTT	CASSLARQGGTEKLFF
NA	TRBD2	TRBV7-2	TRBJ2-1	TGTGCCAGCAGCCTTACTAGCGGGAGAAATCATGAGCAGTTCTTC	CASSLTSGRNHEQFF
NA	TRBD1	TRBV5-1	TRBJ1-2	TGCGCCAGCAGCTCCGACAGGGAGTATGGCTACACCTTC	CASSSDREYGYTF
NA	NA	TRBV29-1	TRBJ2-1	TGCAGCGTTGAACGGGGGAGGTGGAATGAGCAGTTCTTC	CSVERGRWNEQFF
NA	NA	TRBV6-1	TRBJ2-7	TGTGCCAGCAGTGAAGACGTTACCTACGAGCAGTACTTC	CASSEDVTYEQYF
NA	NA	TRBV7-8	TRBJ2-7	TGTGCCAGCAGCTTAGGTGCCAGCTCCTACGAGCAGTACTTC	CASSLGASSYEQYF
NA	TRBD1	TRBV5-6	TRBJ2-3	TGTGCCAGCACCACAGACAGGGGTCTGGATACGCAGTATTTT	CASTTDRGLDTQYF
NA	TRBD1	TRBV18	TRBJ2-5	TGTGCCAGCTCACGATCGAGACAGGGGGTTGGAAGAGCGTACCAAGAGACCCAGTACTTC	CASSRSRQGVGRAYQETQYF
NA	TRBD2	TRBV7-6	TRBJ2-1	TGTGCCAGCAGCCCCAGGACTAGCGGGAATAATGAGCAGTTCTTC	CASSPRTSGNNEQFF
NA	NA	TRBV6-1	TRBJ2-1	TGTGCCAGCACCCAGGGAGCCTACAATGAGCAGTTCTTC	CASTQGAYNEQFF
NA	TRBD1	TRBV6-1	TRBJ2-7	TGTGCCAGCAGTGGGCCGTCGGACAGGGCGTATACCTACGAGCAGTACTTC	CASSGPSDRAYTYEQYF
NA	NA	TRBV10-3	TRBJ2-3	TGTGCCATCAGTGATTTTTCGGGGAGCACAGATACGCAGTATTTT	CAISDFSGSTDTQYF
NA	TRBD1	TRBV6-5	TRBJ2-7	TGTGCCAGCAGTTACGGACCGGGACAGTCCTACGAGCAGTACTTC	CASSYGPGQSYEQYF
NA	TRBD1	TRBV7-2	TRBJ1-4	TGTGCCAGCAGCCAACAAGGACAGGGGGCTCTTGAAAAACTGTTTTTT	CASSQQGQGALEKLFF
NA	TRBD1	TRBV6-1	TRBJ2-7	TGTGCCAGCAGTACTAGGGACAGGGAAGGCCTCGAGCAGTACTTC	CASSTRDREGLEQYF
NA	NA	TRBV30	TRBJ1-1	TGTGCCTGGAGTACCCGGGGAGGGGATAAACTTGAAGCTTTCTTT	CAWSTRGGDKLEAFF
NA	TRBD2	TRBV5-6	TRBJ2-3	TGTGCCAGCAGATGGGGACTAGCGGGAGTTACAGATACGCAGTATTTT	CASRWGLAGVTDTQYF
once	TRBD1	TRBV28	TRBJ2-7	TGTGCCAGCAGCCAGGACCTGGGACAGGGTAAGAACTACGAGCAGTACTTC	CASSQDLGQGKNYEQYF
NA	TRBD2	TRBV30	TRBJ2-5	TGTGCCTGGAAGGGTAGCGGGACCAGTACAGAGACCCAGTACTTC	CAWKGSGTSTETQYF